The rows below give T cell receptor beta chains drawn from one sample of a study of radiation and T cells in renal cell carcinoma. Clones were read by immunoSEQ multiplex PCR, and TCRdb kept only the in-frame ones, dropping some. The sample has around 160,000 clones; around 90% are singletons. Sequenced material: blood, taken from a patient whose treatment included radiotherapy and nephrectomy. These receptor sequences come from a woman between 65 and 79 years old with renal cell carcinoma. CDR3s include the opening cysteine and the closing phenylalanine or tryptophan. The D gene is left open where the match is weak. Rows give clone size only sometimes, using once, few, many, or a class for an expanded clone.

D gene: .
V gene: TRBV30
clone size: medium-sized
J gene: TRBJ2-7
CDR3 DNA: TGTGCCTGGAGTGTAGCCGGGACGTTCTCCTACGAGCAGTACTTC
CDR3 protein: CAWSVAGTFSYEQYF

D gene: .
V gene: TRBV9
clone size: .
J gene: TRBJ1-4
CDR3 DNA: TGTGCCAGCAGCGTAGCTACAGGGATTACTAATGAAAAACTGTTTTTT
CDR3 protein: CASSVATGITNEKLFF

D gene: .
V gene: TRBV19
clone size: .
J gene: TRBJ2-1
CDR3 DNA: TGTGCCAGTAGTATCCTGGTAGGGGGCTCCTACAATGAGCAGTTCTTC
CDR3 protein: CASSILVGGSYNEQFF

D gene: .
V gene: TRBV27
clone size: .
J gene: TRBJ1-1
CDR3 DNA: TGTGCCAGCAGTTTATTCTTCGGGGGGGCAGGGACTGAAGCTTTCTTT
CDR3 protein: CASSLFFGGAGTEAFF

D gene: TRBD1
V gene: TRBV5-5
clone size: .
J gene: TRBJ2-2
CDR3 DNA: TGTGCCAGCAGCACGACAGGGGGGACCGGGGAGCTGTTTTTT
CDR3 protein: CASSTTGGTGELFF

D gene: TRBD1
V gene: TRBV27
clone size: .
J gene: TRBJ1-6
CDR3 DNA: TGTGCCAGCAGTCCGCAGGGGGCTGGTTCACCCCTCCACTTT
CDR3 protein: CASSPQGAGSPLHF

D gene: .
V gene: TRBV7-9
clone size: .
J gene: TRBJ1-6
CDR3 DNA: TGTGCCAGCAGCTTAGCGGGGGGCAGGGCGAATTCACCCCTCCACTTT
CDR3 protein: CASSLAGGRANSPLHF

D gene: .
V gene: TRBV19
clone size: .
J gene: TRBJ1-1
CDR3 DNA: TGTGCCAGTAGTCCCGGGGGGAAGGGGAACACTGAAGCTTTCTTT
CDR3 protein: CASSPGGKGNTEAFF

D gene: TRBD1
V gene: TRBV28
clone size: .
J gene: TRBJ1-5
CDR3 DNA: TGTGCCAGCACCGTCAGGGGGGCAAAACAGCCCCAGCATTTT
CDR3 protein: CASTVRGAKQPQHF

D gene: .
V gene: TRBV6-6
clone size: .
J gene: TRBJ2-1
CDR3 DNA: TGTGCCAGCAGTTACTCGGCGGGGAATGAGCAGTTCTTC
CDR3 protein: CASSYSAGNEQFF

D gene: .
V gene: TRBV14
clone size: .
J gene: TRBJ2-3
CDR3 DNA: TGTGCCAGCAGCCAAGATTCCGGACAGACCACAGATACGCAGTATTTT
CDR3 protein: CASSQDSGQTTDTQYF

D gene: .
V gene: TRBV5-1
clone size: .
J gene: TRBJ2-5
CDR3 DNA: TGCGCCAGCAGCTTGGGGACAGTCCAAGAGACCCAGTACTTC
CDR3 protein: CASSLGTVQETQYF

D gene: TRBD1
V gene: TRBV7-9
clone size: .
J gene: TRBJ1-5
CDR3 DNA: TGTGCCAGCAGCTTAGACGGGACAGGGGGCAATCAGCCCCAGCATTTT
CDR3 protein: CASSLDGTGGNQPQHF

D gene: TRBD1
V gene: TRBV9
clone size: .
J gene: TRBJ1-6
CDR3 DNA: TGTGCCAGCAGCCCCCGGGGGACAGCCTATAATTCACCCCTCCACTTT
CDR3 protein: CASSPRGTAYNSPLHF

D gene: .
V gene: TRBV7-8
clone size: .
J gene: TRBJ2-7
CDR3 DNA: TGTGCCAGCAGCTTAGAAAGGGGACCCCTCTCCTACGAGCAGTACTTC
CDR3 protein: CASSLERGPLSYEQYF

D gene: TRBD1
V gene: TRBV18
clone size: .
J gene: TRBJ1-1
CDR3 DNA: TGTGCCAGCTCGCCACAGGGGGCGAACACTGAAGCTTTCTTT
CDR3 protein: CASSPQGANTEAFF

D gene: TRBD2
V gene: TRBV7-7
clone size: .
J gene: TRBJ2-5
CDR3 DNA: TGTGCTAGCAGCGCCGCGGCGACTAGCAAAGAGACCCAGTACTTC
CDR3 protein: CASSAAATSKETQYF

D gene: .
V gene: TRBV5-1
clone size: .
J gene: TRBJ1-6
CDR3 DNA: TGCGCCAGCAGAACCGGGACACCATATAATTCACCCCTCCACTTT
CDR3 protein: CASRTGTPYNSPLHF

D gene: TRBD1
V gene: TRBV7-7
clone size: once
J gene: TRBJ1-5
CDR3 DNA: TGTGCTAGCAGCTCGGGACAGGGGGCGCGGCCCCAGCATTTT
CDR3 protein: CASSSGQGARPQHF

D gene: .
V gene: TRBV21-1
clone size: .
J gene: TRBJ2-7
CDR3 DNA: TGTGCCAGCAGGACTAGCGGGGACTCCTACGAGCAGTACTTC
CDR3 protein: CASRTSGDSYEQYF

D gene: .
V gene: TRBV28
clone size: .
J gene: TRBJ1-2
CDR3 DNA: TGTGCCAGCAGTTTATTAGGGTGGGGGGATGGCTACACCTTC
CDR3 protein: CASSLLGWGDGYTF

D gene: .
V gene: TRBV7-2
clone size: .
J gene: TRBJ2-1
CDR3 DNA: TGTGCCAGCAGCGAGGGACACAGCTCCTACAATGAGCAGTTCTTC
CDR3 protein: CASSEGHSSYNEQFF

D gene: TRBD2
V gene: TRBV30
clone size: .
J gene: TRBJ2-3
CDR3 DNA: TGTGCCTGGAGTTCATGGCGGGGGACCACAGATACGCAGTATTTT
CDR3 protein: CAWSSWRGTTDTQYF

D gene: TRBD1
V gene: TRBV5-1
clone size: .
J gene: TRBJ1-1
CDR3 DNA: TGCGCCAGCAGCTTAGAGACAGGGAGGACTGAAGCTTTCTTT
CDR3 protein: CASSLETGRTEAFF

D gene: .
V gene: TRBV18
clone size: .
J gene: TRBJ1-2
CDR3 DNA: TGTGCCAGCTCACCCCGGACGGATAACTATGGCTACACCTTC
CDR3 protein: CASSPRTDNYGYTF

D gene: .
V gene: TRBV7-2
clone size: .
J gene: TRBJ1-3
CDR3 DNA: TGTGCCAGCAGCTTACTTCAGGTCTCTGGAAACACCATATATTTT
CDR3 protein: CASSLLQVSGNTIYF

D gene: .
V gene: TRBV5-1
clone size: .
J gene: TRBJ2-7
CDR3 DNA: TGCGCCAGCAGCTTGGCGGGTTCGACCTACGAGCAGTACTTC
CDR3 protein: CASSLAGSTYEQYF

D gene: .
V gene: TRBV2
clone size: .
J gene: TRBJ1-5
CDR3 DNA: TGTGCCAGCAGTGTGGGTCAGCCCCAGCATTTT
CDR3 protein: CASSVGQPQHF

D gene: .
V gene: TRBV5-4
clone size: once
J gene: TRBJ2-1
CDR3 DNA: TGTGCCAGCAGCTCAACAGGGTTAGTAAATGAGCAGTTCTTC
CDR3 protein: CASSSTGLVNEQFF

D gene: TRBD1
V gene: TRBV5-1
clone size: .
J gene: TRBJ1-2
CDR3 DNA: TGCGCCAGCAGCTTGGCCTTCATGACAGGGGCGGATGGCTACACCTTC
CDR3 protein: CASSLAFMTGADGYTF

D gene: .
V gene: TRBV14
clone size: .
J gene: TRBJ1-4
CDR3 DNA: TGTGCCAGCAGCCAAGATCCCCGGAAGGTCCGGGAAAAACTGTTTTTT
CDR3 protein: CASSQDPRKVREKLFF

D gene: .
V gene: TRBV20-1
clone size: .
J gene: TRBJ2-7
CDR3 DNA: TGCAGTGCTCGGGGGACAGACGAGCAGTACTTC
CDR3 protein: CSARGTDEQYF

D gene: TRBD1
V gene: TRBV6-1
clone size: .
J gene: TRBJ1-6
CDR3 DNA: TGTGCCAGCAGATGGGACAGTAATTCACCCCTCCACTTT
CDR3 protein: CASRWDSNSPLHF

D gene: TRBD1
V gene: TRBV28
clone size: .
J gene: TRBJ2-7
CDR3 DNA: TGTGCCAGCACCAAAGGGACAGCCTTATACGAGCAGTACTTC
CDR3 protein: CASTKGTALYEQYF

D gene: TRBD1
V gene: TRBV13
clone size: .
J gene: TRBJ1-2
CDR3 DNA: TGTGCCAGCAGCCCCTTCCAGGGGGGTATCTATGGCTACACCTTC
CDR3 protein: CASSPFQGGIYGYTF

D gene: .
V gene: TRBV9
clone size: once
J gene: TRBJ1-2
CDR3 DNA: TGTGCCAGCAGCATCGGACAGCGCCTGATCTTC
CDR3 protein: CASSIGQRLIF

D gene: .
V gene: TRBV6-1
clone size: few
J gene: TRBJ1-1
CDR3 DNA: TGTGCCAGCAGGGGTTTTAGTGAAGCTTTCTTT
CDR3 protein: CASRGFSEAFF

D gene: .
V gene: TRBV6-1
clone size: once
J gene: TRBJ1-1
CDR3 DNA: TGTGCCAGCAGAGGACAAAACACTGAAGCTTTCTTT
CDR3 protein: CASRGQNTEAFF

D gene: TRBD2
V gene: TRBV7-3
clone size: .
J gene: TRBJ2-7
CDR3 DNA: TGTGCCAGCAGCTTGACTAGCGGGGCGTACGAGCAGTACTTC
CDR3 protein: CASSLTSGAYEQYF

D gene: .
V gene: TRBV28
clone size: .
J gene: TRBJ1-2
CDR3 DNA: TGTGCCAGCAGTTTACCCCTTTTTATGGGCTACACCTTC
CDR3 protein: CASSLPLFMGYTF

D gene: .
V gene: TRBV5-4
clone size: .
J gene: TRBJ2-5
CDR3 DNA: TGTGCCAGCAGCTTGGCTGGGCCTGGGCAAGAGACCCAGTACTTC
CDR3 protein: CASSLAGPGQETQYF

D gene: TRBD1
V gene: TRBV4-1
clone size: .
J gene: TRBJ1-5
CDR3 DNA: TGCGCCAGCAGCAGGACAGGGATGGGGGAGCCCCAGCATTTT
CDR3 protein: CASSRTGMGEPQHF

D gene: TRBD2
V gene: TRBV12-5
clone size: .
J gene: TRBJ2-3
CDR3 DNA: TGTGCTAGTGGTTTGGGCGGGGGGGCAGTAGATACGCAGTATTTT
CDR3 protein: CASGLGGGAVDTQYF

D gene: TRBD2
V gene: TRBV5-1
clone size: .
J gene: TRBJ2-7
CDR3 DNA: TGCGCCAGCAGCTTCGGGGGACTAGCGGGGGGCCCCGAGCAGTACTTC
CDR3 protein: CASSFGGLAGGPEQYF

D gene: TRBD1
V gene: TRBV30
clone size: .
J gene: TRBJ1-2
CDR3 DNA: TGTGCCTGGAGGGGGCAGGGGGTAAACTATGGCTACACCTTC
CDR3 protein: CAWRGQGVNYGYTF

D gene: .
V gene: TRBV5-5
clone size: .
J gene: TRBJ2-5
CDR3 DNA: TGTGCCAGCAGCTATCTATCTAGCGCTAACTCGCAAGAGACCCAGTACTTC
CDR3 protein: CASSYLSSANSQETQYF

D gene: .
V gene: TRBV7-2
clone size: .
J gene: TRBJ2-1
CDR3 DNA: TGTGCCAGCAGCTTAAGCGTCTACAATGAGCAGTTCTTC
CDR3 protein: CASSLSVYNEQFF

D gene: TRBD2
V gene: TRBV14
clone size: .
J gene: TRBJ2-3
CDR3 DNA: TGTGCCAGCAGCCCGGGGTGGACTAGCGGCACAGATACGCAGTATTTT
CDR3 protein: CASSPGWTSGTDTQYF

D gene: TRBD1
V gene: TRBV28
clone size: .
J gene: TRBJ1-1
CDR3 DNA: TGTGCCAGCAGATTCGGACAGGGGGCCGGTGAAGCTTTCTTT
CDR3 protein: CASRFGQGAGEAFF

D gene: TRBD2
V gene: TRBV5-4
clone size: .
J gene: TRBJ2-3
CDR3 DNA: TGTGCCAGCAGCTTGGCCGGGCGGGGGGGCACAGATACGCAGTATTTT
CDR3 protein: CASSLAGRGGTDTQYF

D gene: .
V gene: TRBV5-4
clone size: .
J gene: TRBJ2-7
CDR3 DNA: TGTGCCAGCAGCTTGGAGGGGGGGCTCGCTACCTACGAGCAGTACTTC
CDR3 protein: CASSLEGGLATYEQYF

D gene: TRBD2
V gene: TRBV2
clone size: .
J gene: TRBJ2-7
CDR3 DNA: TGTGCCAGCAGTGAAAATCGGGGGGGGAACGAGCAGTACTTC
CDR3 protein: CASSENRGGNEQYF

D gene: .
V gene: TRBV4-3
clone size: .
J gene: TRBJ1-2
CDR3 DNA: TGCGCCAGCAGCCAGAGACCTGGAGGGGCCAGCTACACCTTC
CDR3 protein: CASSQRPGGASYTF

D gene: .
V gene: TRBV19
clone size: few
J gene: TRBJ1-1
CDR3 DNA: TGTGCCAGTAGTATCAGCGGGGCCAACACTGAAGCTTTCTTT
CDR3 protein: CASSISGANTEAFF

D gene: TRBD1
V gene: TRBV19
clone size: .
J gene: TRBJ2-5
CDR3 DNA: TGTGCCAGTAGTATAGAGAGGGGGCGTCAAGAGACCCAGTACTTC
CDR3 protein: CASSIERGRQETQYF

D gene: .
V gene: TRBV7-3
clone size: .
J gene: TRBJ2-3
CDR3 DNA: TGTGCCAGCAGCACAGGCCATCCTCGCACAGATACGCAGTATTTT
CDR3 protein: CASSTGHPRTDTQYF

D gene: TRBD2
V gene: TRBV5-1
clone size: .
J gene: TRBJ2-5
CDR3 DNA: TGCGCCAGCAGCCGGGGACTAGCGGAAGAGACCCAGTACTTC
CDR3 protein: CASSRGLAEETQYF

D gene: TRBD1
V gene: TRBV29-1
clone size: .
J gene: TRBJ2-2
CDR3 DNA: TGCAGCGGACAGGGAGAAACCGGGGAGCTGTTTTTT
CDR3 protein: CSGQGETGELFF

D gene: .
V gene: TRBV19
clone size: .
J gene: TRBJ1-1
CDR3 DNA: TGTGCCAGTATCGGGGCAGGACAGTCTGAAGCTTTCTTT
CDR3 protein: CASIGAGQSEAFF

D gene: TRBD2
V gene: TRBV10-1
clone size: .
J gene: TRBJ2-7
CDR3 DNA: TGCGCCAGCAGTGGTCGAGGACTAGCGGGGACCTCCTACGAGCAGTACTTC
CDR3 protein: CASSGRGLAGTSYEQYF